The clone carrying this T cell receptor beta chain was seen ten or more times. Its antigen remains unidentified. At one end, the junction sequence differs from germline, possibly due to a read error. The data are from a study of T-cell memory formation after mild COVID-19. In the study overall: Clustering of TCRs was largely donor specific.

TCRalpha and TCRbeta libraries used 5'RACE with constant-segment primers and UMIs. TCRdb recomputed calls from the 5' RACE reads with MiXCR, one row per CDR3 protein. The sample contains hundreds of thousands of distinct CDR3 sequences, around 13% of which appear only once. The CDR3 is made up of 15 amino acids. In germline, CDR1 is SGHRS, CDR2 YFSETQ. Study conclusions and caveats: Nothing showed for sure that second-wave clones peaking on day 37 were SARS-CoV-2 specific. Clones which contracted sat mainly in CM and EM if CD4+, and in EMRA if CD8+.

The source material was PBMCs or a T cell subset sorted from them (not recorded which). The chain links TRBV5-1 to TRBJ2-3; perhaps TRBD2 as D (6 bases). This TCR was recovered from a young man who had mild COVID-19 (a few samples of this study predate the infection). Cell type and time point are not known. The CDR3 loop reads CASSLAGTSTDTQYF. The DNA for the CDR3 is TGTGCCAGCAGCTTAGCCGGGACTAGCACAGATACGCAGTATTTT. The whole variable domain, remainder taken from reference TRBV5-1 and TRBJ2-3, is KAGVTQTPRYLIKTRGQQVTLSCSPISGHRSVSWYQQTPGQGLQFLFEYFSETQRNKGNFPGRFSGRQFSNSRSEMNVSTLELGDSALYLCASSLAGTSTDTQYFGPGTRLTVL.